A single sample gave rise to the 4 T cell receptor beta chains below, sequenced in a study of T-cell reconstitution after alpha-beta-depleted transplantation in children. Using unique molecular identifiers, the investigators prepared the TCRbeta library. TCRdb reprocessed the PCR reads with MiXCR, giving one entry per CDR3 protein. Of over 120,000 distinct CDR3 sequences detected, around 10% appear once; the ten largest clones hold 15% to 20%. The sequencing used PBMCs, mostly from graft donor cells, collected 180 days after TCRalphabeta/CD19-depleted stem cell transplant. Receptors were obtained from a female patient between 2 and 15 years old who had a stem cell transplant for congenital amegakaryocytic thrombocytopenia, so the T cells may come from the graft donor.

This clonotype turned up a few times. V is TRBV29-1 and J is TRBJ2-3; 7 bases align to TRBD1. J was trimmed by 1 base and V by 3 bases; bases with no gene match: 4. Germline CDR1 reads SQVTM; CDR2 reads ANQGSEA. The CDR3 is 14 amino acids. CDR3 coding DNA: TGCAGCGTTGACCCCGGACAGGGCACAGATACGCAGTATTTT. This codes for CSVDPGQGTDTQYF.

V usage is TRBV6-1 and J usage is TRBJ2-7; no reliable D call. Germline values: CDR1 MNHNS, CDR2 SASEGT. CDR3 size: 14 residues. V shed 1 base and J shed 2 bases, with 9 bases lying between them. In nucleotides, the CDR3 is TGTGCCAGCAGTGAAGTCGGCGGACCCTACGAGCAGTACTTC. As protein: CASSEVGGPYEQYF.

This clonotype was observed a few times. This chain uses TRBV18 with TRBJ1-3; D may be TRBD1 (6 bases). The germline V and J ends were trimmed by 1 base and 4 bases, with 17 bases remaining between them. The CDR3 is 17 residues long. Germline CDR1 and CDR2: KGHSH and LQKENI. In nucleotides, the CDR3 is TGTGCCAGCTCACCACTTGCCCGCACAGGGACCGGAAACACCATATATTTT. This translates into CASSPLARTGTGNTIYF.

This chain joins TRBV11-3 and TRBJ2-1, with TRBD1 matching over 9 bases. Germline lookup yields CDR1 SGHNT and CDR2 YENEEA. The ends lost 3 bases at V and 8 bases at J; junction bases unmatched: 5. This CDR3 comprises 14 residues. This CDR3 reads CASSLTGGNDEQFF. CDR3 DNA sequence: TGTGCCAGCAGCTTGACAGGGGGGAACGATGAGCAGTTCTTC.